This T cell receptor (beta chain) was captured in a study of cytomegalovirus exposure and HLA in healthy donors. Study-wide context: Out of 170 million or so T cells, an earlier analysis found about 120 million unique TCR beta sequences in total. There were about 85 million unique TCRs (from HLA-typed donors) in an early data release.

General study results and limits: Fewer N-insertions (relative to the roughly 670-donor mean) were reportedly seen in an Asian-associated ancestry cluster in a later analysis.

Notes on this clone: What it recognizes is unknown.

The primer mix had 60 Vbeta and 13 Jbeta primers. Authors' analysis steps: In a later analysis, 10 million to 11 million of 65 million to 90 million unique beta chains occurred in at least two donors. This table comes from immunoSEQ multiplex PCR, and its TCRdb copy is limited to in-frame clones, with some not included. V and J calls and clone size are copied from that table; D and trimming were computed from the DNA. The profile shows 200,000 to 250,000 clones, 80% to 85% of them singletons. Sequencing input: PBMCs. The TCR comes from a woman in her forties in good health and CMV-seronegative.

The CDR3 loop is CASSQRGSSYEQYF. In DNA, the CDR3 is TGCGCCAGCAGTCAAAGGGGGTCGTCCTACGAGCAGTACTTC. The V call is TRBV5-1, the J call TRBJ2-7, with a tentative D call TRBD1 (6 bases). The length of the CDR3 is 14 residues. V shed 5 bases and J shed 1 base, with 13 bases lying between them. Germline V lookup: CDR1 SGHRS, CDR2 YFSETQ.